This paragraph reports one T cell receptor beta chain. This entry is derived from a study of blood T cell repertoires in COVID-19. Study summary: Donors in the United States, Italy and Spain gave samples during acute or convalescent COVID-19. In each case, the material was cDNA or gDNA derived from T cells, B-cell-depleted T cells, or PBMCs.

The length of the CDR3 is 16 residues. CDR1 MNHEY and CDR2 SVGAGI come from the germline V gene. V was pared by 0 bases and J by 0 bases, with 11 bases between. Clones were sequenced by immunoSEQ multiplex PCR, and TCRdb holds only the in-frame ones, with some missing. Of 200,000 or so clones in the sample, 84% were seen once. This chain links TRBV6-5 with TRBJ1-2, with D possibly being TRBD1 (6 bases). Sample: peripheral blood. This TCR came from a woman aged 70 to 79 with active or convalescent COVID-19. DNA of the CDR3: TGTGCCAGCAGTTACTCGGGGGCCAGCTCTAACTATGGCTACACCTTC. Translated: CASSYSGASSNYGYTF.